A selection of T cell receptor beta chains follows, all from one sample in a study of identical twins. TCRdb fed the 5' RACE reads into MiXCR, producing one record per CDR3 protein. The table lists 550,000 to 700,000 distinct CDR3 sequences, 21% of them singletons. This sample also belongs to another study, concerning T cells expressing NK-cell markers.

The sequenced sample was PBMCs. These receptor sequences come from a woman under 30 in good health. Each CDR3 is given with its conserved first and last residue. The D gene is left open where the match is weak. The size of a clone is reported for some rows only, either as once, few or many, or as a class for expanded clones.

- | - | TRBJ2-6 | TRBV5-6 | CASSSNPTGYSGANVLTF | TGTGCCAGCAGCTCGAACCCCACCGGCTACTCTGGGGCCAACGTCCTGACTTTC
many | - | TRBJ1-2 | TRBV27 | CASSFRGGYGYTF | TGTGCCAGCAGTTTCCGGGGCGGCTATGGCTACACCTTC
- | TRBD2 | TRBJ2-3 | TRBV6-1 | CASRTRGSRTDTQYF | TGTGCCAGCAGAACGCGGGGGAGTCGCACAGATACGCAGTATTTT
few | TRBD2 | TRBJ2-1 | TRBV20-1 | CSARGAGTFYEQFF | TGCAGTGCTAGGGGAGCGGGAACCTTCTATGAGCAGTTCTTC
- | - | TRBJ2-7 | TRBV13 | CASSFRQTFYEQYF | TGTGCCAGCAGCTTTCGACAAACTTTCTACGAGCAGTACTTC
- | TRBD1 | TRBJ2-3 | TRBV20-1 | CSASTGFDTQYF | TGCAGTGCTTCGACAGGGTTCGATACGCAGTATTTT
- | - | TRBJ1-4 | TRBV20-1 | CSAYYGPRNEKLFF | TGCAGTGCTTATTATGGGCCAAGGAATGAAAAACTGTTTTTT
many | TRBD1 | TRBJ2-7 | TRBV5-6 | CASSFRTGTYEQYF | TGTGCCAGCAGCTTCCGGACAGGGACCTACGAGCAGTACTTC
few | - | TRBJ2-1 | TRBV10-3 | CAISESGNYNEQFF | TGTGCCATCAGTGAGTCCGGGAACTACAATGAGCAGTTCTTC
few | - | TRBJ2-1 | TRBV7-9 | CASSLPGSPYNEQFF | TGTGCCAGCAGCTTACCAGGGTCCCCCTACAATGAGCAGTTCTTC
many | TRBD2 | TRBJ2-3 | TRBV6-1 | CASSGLAGGADTQYF | TGTGCCAGCAGTGGACTAGCGGGAGGCGCAGATACGCAGTATTTT
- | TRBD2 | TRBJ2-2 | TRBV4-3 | CASSQGSGSGYTGELFF | TGCGCCAGCAGCCAAGGTAGCGGGAGTGGATACACCGGGGAGCTGTTTTTT
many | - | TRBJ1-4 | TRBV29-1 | CSVAGHFNEKLFF | TGCAGCGTCGCGGGACACTTTAATGAAAAACTGTTTTTT
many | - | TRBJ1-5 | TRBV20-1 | CSARVMGPHQPQHF | TGCAGCGCTAGGGTGATGGGTCCCCATCAGCCCCAGCATTTT
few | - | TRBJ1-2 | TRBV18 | CASSPPGREADGYTF | TGTGCCAGCTCACCACCAGGGAGGGAGGCAGATGGCTACACCTTC
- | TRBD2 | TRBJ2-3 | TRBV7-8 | CASSLAVGLAGSADTQYF | TGTGCCAGCAGCTTAGCGGTGGGACTAGCGGGAAGCGCAGATACGCAGTATTTT
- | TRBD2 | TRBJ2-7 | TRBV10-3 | CAISVGTSGDYEQYF | TGTGCCATCAGTGTGGGGACTAGCGGTGACTACGAGCAGTACTTC
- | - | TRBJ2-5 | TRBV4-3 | CASSQEDGFKGTQYF | TGCGCCAGCAGCCAAGAGGACGGATTTAAAGGGACCCAGTACTTC
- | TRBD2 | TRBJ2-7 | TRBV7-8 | CASSRRPTTGTSSEQYF | TGTGCCAGCAGCCGACGTCCAACTACCGGGACTAGCTCCGAGCAGTACTTC
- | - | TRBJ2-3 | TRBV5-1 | CASSLVGEMLDTQYF | TGCGCCAGCAGCTTGGTCGGGGAGATGTTGGATACGCAGTATTTT
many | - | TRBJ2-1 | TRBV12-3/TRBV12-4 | CASSPLGYNEQFF | TGTGCCAGCAGCCCTTTGGGGTACAATGAGCAGTTCTTC
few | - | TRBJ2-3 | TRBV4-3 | CASSQEPPPLDTQYF | TGCGCCAGCAGCCAAGAACCCCCTCCGCTAGATACGCAGTATTTT
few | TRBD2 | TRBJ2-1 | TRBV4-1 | CASSQVEGSGGEQFF | TGCGCCAGCAGCCAAGTTGAAGGGAGCGGGGGAGAGCAGTTCTTC
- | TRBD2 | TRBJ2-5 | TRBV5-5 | CASSFTSGDGTQYF | TGTGCCAGCAGCTTCACTAGCGGGGATGGGACCCAGTACTTC
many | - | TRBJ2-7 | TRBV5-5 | CASSLGDWAWEQYF | TGTGCCAGCAGCTTGGGAGACTGGGCCTGGGAGCAGTACTTC
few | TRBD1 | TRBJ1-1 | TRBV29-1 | CSVDRGDTEAFF | TGCAGCGTGGACAGGGGGGACACTGAAGCTTTCTTT
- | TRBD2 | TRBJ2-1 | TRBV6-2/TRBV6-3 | CASSSRREGRGEQFF | TGTGCCAGCAGTTCTCGGCGGGAGGGCCGTGGTGAGCAGTTCTTC
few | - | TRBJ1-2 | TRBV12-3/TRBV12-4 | CASSPGPSRGYTF | TGTGCCAGCAGCCCAGGACCTTCTCGAGGCTACACCTTC
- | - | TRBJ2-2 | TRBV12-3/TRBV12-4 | CASSFRVANTGELFF | TGTGCCAGCAGTTTTAGGGTAGCGAACACCGGGGAGCTGTTTTTT
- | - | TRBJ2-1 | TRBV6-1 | CASSLGPHADNEQFF | TGTGCCAGCAGCCTAGGCCCTCATGCCGACAATGAGCAGTTCTTC
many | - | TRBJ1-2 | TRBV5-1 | CASRPNSAGLLSYGYTF | TGCGCCAGCAGACCAAACAGCGCGGGTCTTCTCAGCTATGGCTACACCTTC
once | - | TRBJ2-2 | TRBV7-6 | CASRPWTGMNTGELFF | TGTGCCAGCAGGCCATGGACGGGAATGAACACCGGGGAGCTGTTTTTT
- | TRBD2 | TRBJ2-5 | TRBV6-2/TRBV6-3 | CASSYPTSGRETQYF | TGTGCCAGCAGTTACCCTACTAGCGGGCGAGAGACCCAGTACTTC
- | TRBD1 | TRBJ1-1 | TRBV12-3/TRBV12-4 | CASNPGGETEAFF | TGTGCCAGCAACCCAGGGGGTGAGACTGAAGCTTTCTTT
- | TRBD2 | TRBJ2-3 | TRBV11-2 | CASSPWTSGVVDTQYF | TGTGCCAGCAGCCCGTGGACTAGCGGGGTAGTCGATACGCAGTATTTT
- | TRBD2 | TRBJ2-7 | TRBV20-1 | CSAVSGGDEQYF | TGCAGTGCTGTCAGCGGGGGGGACGAGCAGTACTTC
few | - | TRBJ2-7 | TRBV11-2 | CASSLELGSSFIYEQYF | TGTGCCAGCAGCTTAGAGTTAGGGAGCTCCTTTATCTACGAGCAGTACTTC
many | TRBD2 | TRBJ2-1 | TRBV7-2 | CASGLAGAGSFF | TGTGCCAGCGGCCTAGCGGGAGCGGGTTCGTTCTTC
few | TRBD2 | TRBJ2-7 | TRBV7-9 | CASSLTGGGTYEQYF | TGTGCCAGCAGCTTAACGGGAGGGGGGACCTACGAGCAGTACTTC
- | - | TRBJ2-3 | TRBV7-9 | CASSRQIGSTDTQYF | TGTGCCAGCAGCCGTCAAATTGGGTCCACAGATACGCAGTATTTT
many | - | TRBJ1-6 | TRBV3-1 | CASSQGRSSDSPLHF | TGTGCCAGCAGCCAAGGCAGGTCATCGGATTCACCCCTCCACTTT
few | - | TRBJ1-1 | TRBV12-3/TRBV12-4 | CASRSSWYTEAFF | TGTGCCAGCAGATCCTCGTGGTACACTGAAGCTTTCTTT
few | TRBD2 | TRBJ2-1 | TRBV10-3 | CAISEWDSGKPHNEQFF | TGTGCCATCAGTGAGTGGGATAGCGGGAAACCCCACAATGAGCAGTTCTTC
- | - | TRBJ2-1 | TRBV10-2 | CASRGGLYNEQFF | TGCGCCAGCAGAGGGGGGTTATACAATGAGCAGTTCTTC
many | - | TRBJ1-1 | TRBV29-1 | CSVEAGESTEAFF | TGCAGCGTTGAGGCAGGGGAGAGCACTGAAGCTTTCTTT
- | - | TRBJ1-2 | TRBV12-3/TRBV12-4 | CASPGSLESGITF | TGTGCCAGCCCAGGGTCTTTAGAGAGTGGAATTACCTTC
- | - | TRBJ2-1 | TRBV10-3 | CAISELNEQFF | TGTGCCATCAGTGAACTTAATGAGCAGTTCTTC
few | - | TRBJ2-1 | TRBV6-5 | CASSPLGVGKFF | TGTGCCAGCTCCCCATTAGGCGTGGGAAAGTTCTTC
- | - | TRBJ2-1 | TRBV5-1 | CASSREGIVRYNEQFF | TGCGCCAGCAGCCGGGAAGGAATCGTTAGATACAATGAGCAGTTCTTC
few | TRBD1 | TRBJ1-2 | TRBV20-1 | CSARALTGRYGYTF | TGCAGTGCTAGAGCCCTGACAGGGCGATATGGCTACACCTTC
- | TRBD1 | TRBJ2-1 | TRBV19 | CASTTGDDEQFF | TGTGCCAGTACTACAGGGGATGATGAGCAGTTCTTC
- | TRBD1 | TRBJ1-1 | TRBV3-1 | CASSQDFGTAYMNTEAFF | TGTGCCAGCAGCCAAGATTTTGGGACAGCGTACATGAACACTGAAGCTTTCTTT
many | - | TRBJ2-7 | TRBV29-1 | CSVEEPQGQYF | TGCAGCGTTGAAGAACCCCAAGGGCAGTACTTC
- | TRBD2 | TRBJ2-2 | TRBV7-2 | CASPSPGGGVGELFF | TGTGCCAGCCCGTCCCCGGGGGGGGGGGTCGGGGAGCTGTTTTTT
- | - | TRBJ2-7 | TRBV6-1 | CASSSSGTHSYEQYF | TGTGCCAGCAGCTCTTCCGGGACCCACTCCTACGAGCAGTACTTC